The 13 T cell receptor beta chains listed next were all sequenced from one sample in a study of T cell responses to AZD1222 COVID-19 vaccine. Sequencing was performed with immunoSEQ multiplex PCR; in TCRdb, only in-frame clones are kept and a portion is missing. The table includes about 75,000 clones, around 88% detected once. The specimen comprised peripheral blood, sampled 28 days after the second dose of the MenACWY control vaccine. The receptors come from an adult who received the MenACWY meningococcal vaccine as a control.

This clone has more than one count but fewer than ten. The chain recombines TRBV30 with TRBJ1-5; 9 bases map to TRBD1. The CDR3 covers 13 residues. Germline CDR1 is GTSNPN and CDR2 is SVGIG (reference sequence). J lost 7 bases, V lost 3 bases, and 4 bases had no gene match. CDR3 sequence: CAWRQGARQPQHF. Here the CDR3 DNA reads TGTGCCTGGAGACAGGGGGCTAGACAGCCCCAGCATTTT.

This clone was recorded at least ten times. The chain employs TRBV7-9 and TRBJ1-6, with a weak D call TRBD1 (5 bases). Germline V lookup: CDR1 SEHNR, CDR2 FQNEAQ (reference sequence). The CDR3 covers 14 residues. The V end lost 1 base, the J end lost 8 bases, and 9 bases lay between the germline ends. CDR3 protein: CASSLVGGDSPLHF. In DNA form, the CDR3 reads TGTGCCAGCAGCTTAGTCGGGGGGGATTCACCCCTCCACTTT.

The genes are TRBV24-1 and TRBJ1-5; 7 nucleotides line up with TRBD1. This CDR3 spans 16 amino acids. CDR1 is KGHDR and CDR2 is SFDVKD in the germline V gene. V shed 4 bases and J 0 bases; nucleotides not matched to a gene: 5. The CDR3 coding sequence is TGTGCCACCAGTGAAGCGGGACAGCATAGCAATCAGCCCCAGCATTTT. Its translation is CATSEAGQHSNQPQHF.

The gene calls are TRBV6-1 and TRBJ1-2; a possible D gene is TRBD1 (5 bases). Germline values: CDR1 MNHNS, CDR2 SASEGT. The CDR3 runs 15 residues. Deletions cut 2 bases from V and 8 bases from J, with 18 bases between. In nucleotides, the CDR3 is TGTGCCAGCAGTGAAATTGGGGCGGGCCAAGGGGGCTACACCTTC. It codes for CASSEIGAGQGGYTF.

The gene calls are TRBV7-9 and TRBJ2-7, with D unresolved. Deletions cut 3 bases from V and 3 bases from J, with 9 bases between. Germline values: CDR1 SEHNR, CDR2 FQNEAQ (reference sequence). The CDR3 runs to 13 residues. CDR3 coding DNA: TGTGCCAGCAGCTTTTTAAGCGACTACGAGCAGTACTTC. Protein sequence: CASSFLSDYEQYF.

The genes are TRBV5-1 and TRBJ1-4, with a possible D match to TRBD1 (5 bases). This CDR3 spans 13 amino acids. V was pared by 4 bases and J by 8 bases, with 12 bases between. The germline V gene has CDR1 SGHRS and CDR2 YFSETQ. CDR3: CASSPGTGEKLFF. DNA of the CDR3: TGCGCCAGCAGCCCCGGGACGGGAGAAAAACTGTTTTTT.

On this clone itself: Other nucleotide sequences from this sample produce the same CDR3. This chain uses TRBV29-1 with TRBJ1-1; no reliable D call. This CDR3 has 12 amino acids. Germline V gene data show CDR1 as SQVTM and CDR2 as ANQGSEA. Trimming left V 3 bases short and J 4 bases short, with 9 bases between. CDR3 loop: CSVDRGGTEAFF. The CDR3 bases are TGCAGCGTTGACAGAGGAGGCACTGAAGCTTTCTTT.

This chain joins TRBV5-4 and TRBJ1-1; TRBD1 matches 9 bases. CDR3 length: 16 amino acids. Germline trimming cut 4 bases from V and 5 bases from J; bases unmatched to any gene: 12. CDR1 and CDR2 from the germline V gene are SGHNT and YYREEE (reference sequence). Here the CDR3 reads CASSPPAGTGKTEAFF. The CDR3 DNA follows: TGTGCCAGCAGCCCCCCGGCTGGGACAGGGAAAACTGAAGCTTTCTTT.

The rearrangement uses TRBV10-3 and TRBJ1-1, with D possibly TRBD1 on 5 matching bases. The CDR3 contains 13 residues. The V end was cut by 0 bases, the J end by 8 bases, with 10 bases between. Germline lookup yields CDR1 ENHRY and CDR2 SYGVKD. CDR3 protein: CAISESRTGEAFF. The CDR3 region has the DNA TGTGCCATCAGTGAGTCGAGAACAGGAGAAGCTTTCTTT.

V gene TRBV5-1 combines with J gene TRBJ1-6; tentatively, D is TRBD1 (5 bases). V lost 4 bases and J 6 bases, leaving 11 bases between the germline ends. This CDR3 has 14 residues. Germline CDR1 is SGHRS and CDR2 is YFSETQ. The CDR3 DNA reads TGCGCCAGCAGCGCGGGACCGACTAATTCACCCCTCCACTTT. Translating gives CASSAGPTNSPLHF.

The DNA for the CDR3 is TGTGCCAGCAGTTACTCCGGGGGCGCCTCTGGAAACACCATATATTTT. It yields the protein CASSYSGGASGNTIYF. The V call is TRBV6-5, the J call TRBJ1-3, with a possible D match to TRBD1 (6 bases). This CDR3 contains 16 residues. With 0 bases removed from V and 0 bases from J, the gap between germline ends came to 9 bases. The germline gives CDR1 MNHEY, CDR2 SVGAGI.

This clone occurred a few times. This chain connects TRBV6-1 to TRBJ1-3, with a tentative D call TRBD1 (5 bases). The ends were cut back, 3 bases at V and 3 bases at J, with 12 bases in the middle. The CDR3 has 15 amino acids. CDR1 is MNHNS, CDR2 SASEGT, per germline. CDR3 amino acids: CASSDGQGYGNTIYF. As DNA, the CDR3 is TGTGCCAGCAGTGATGGCCAGGGCTATGGAAACACCATATATTTT.

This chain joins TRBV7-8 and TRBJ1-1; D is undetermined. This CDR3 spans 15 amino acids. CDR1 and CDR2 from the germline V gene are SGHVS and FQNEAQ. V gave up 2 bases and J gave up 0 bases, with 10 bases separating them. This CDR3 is CASSLYPGLNTEAFF. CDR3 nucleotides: TGTGCCAGCAGCTTATATCCCGGGCTGAACACTGAAGCTTTCTTT.